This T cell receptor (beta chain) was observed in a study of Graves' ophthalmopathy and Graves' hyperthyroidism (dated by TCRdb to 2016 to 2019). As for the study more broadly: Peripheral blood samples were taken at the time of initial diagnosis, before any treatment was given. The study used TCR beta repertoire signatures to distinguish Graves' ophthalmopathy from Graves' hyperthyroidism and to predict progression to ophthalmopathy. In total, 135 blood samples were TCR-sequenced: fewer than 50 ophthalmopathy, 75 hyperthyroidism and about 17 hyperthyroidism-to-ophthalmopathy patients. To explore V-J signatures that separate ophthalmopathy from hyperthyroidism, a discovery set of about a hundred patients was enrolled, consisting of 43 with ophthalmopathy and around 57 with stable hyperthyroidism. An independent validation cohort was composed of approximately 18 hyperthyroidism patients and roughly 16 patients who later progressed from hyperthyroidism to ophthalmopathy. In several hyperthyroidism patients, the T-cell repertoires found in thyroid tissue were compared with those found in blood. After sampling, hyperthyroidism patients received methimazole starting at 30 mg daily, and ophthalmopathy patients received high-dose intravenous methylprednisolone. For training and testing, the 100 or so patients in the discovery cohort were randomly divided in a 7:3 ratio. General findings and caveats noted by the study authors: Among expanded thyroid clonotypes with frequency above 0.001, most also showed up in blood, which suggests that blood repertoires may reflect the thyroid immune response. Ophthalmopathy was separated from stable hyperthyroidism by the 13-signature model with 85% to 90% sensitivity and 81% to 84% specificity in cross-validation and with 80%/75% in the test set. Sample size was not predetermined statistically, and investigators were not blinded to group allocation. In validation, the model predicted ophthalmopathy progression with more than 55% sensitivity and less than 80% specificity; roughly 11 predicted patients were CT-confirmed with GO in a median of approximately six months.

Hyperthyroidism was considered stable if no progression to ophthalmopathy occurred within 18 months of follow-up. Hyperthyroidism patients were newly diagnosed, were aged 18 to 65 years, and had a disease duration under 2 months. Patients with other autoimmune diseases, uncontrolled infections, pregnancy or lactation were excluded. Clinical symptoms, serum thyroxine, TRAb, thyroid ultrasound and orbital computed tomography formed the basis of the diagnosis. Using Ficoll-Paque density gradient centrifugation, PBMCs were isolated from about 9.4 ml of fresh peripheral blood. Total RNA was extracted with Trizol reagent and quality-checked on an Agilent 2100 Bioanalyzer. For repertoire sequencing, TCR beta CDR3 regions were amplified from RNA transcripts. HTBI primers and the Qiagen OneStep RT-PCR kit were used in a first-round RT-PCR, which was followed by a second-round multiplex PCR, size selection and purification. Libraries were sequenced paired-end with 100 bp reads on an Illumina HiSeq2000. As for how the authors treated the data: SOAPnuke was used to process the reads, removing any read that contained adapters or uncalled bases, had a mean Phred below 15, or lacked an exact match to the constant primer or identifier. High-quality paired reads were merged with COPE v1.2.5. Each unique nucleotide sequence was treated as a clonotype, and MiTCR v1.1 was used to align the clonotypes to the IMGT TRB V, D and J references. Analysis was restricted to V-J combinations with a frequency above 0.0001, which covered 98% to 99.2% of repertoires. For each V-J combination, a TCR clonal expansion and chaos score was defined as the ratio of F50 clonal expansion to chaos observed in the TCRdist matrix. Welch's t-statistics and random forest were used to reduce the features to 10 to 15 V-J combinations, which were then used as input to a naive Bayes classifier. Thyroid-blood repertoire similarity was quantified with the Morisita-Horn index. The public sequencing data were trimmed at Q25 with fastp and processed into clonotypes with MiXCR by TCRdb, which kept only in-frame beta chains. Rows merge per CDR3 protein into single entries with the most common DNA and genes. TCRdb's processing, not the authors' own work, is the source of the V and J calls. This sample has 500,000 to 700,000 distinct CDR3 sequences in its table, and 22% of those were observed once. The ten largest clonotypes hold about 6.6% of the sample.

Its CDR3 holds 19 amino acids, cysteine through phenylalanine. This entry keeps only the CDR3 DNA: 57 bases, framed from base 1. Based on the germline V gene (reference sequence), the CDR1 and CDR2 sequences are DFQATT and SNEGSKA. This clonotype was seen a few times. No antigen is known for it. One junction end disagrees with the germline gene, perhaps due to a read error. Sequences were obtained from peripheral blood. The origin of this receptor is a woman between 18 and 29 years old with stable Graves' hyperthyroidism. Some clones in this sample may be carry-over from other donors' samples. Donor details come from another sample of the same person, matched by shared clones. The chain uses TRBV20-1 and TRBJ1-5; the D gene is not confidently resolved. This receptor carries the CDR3 CSARDLRVSGGYSNQPHHF. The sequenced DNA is TGCAGTGCTAGAGATCTAAGGGTCAGTGGAGGCTATAGCAATCAGCCCCATCATTTT.